The 17 T cell receptor beta chains below were found in one sample sequenced in a study of Graves' ophthalmopathy and Graves' hyperthyroidism. Amplifying from RNA transcripts, the study obtained TCR beta CDR3 regions. HTBI primers were employed in first-round RT-PCR, then a second-round multiplex PCR followed. TCRdb recomputed calls from the multiplex PCR reads with MiXCR, one row per CDR3 protein. The data hold 600,000 to 650,000 distinct CDR3 sequences, with approximately 22% observed a single time. The specimen was peripheral blood. The origin of the receptors is a young woman with stable Graves' hyperthyroidism. Some clones in this sample may be carry-over from other donors' samples.

This clonotype was recorded many times. The chain combines TRBV6-2 or TRBV6-3 with TRBJ1-5; 7 bases are a match to TRBD1. This CDR3 is built from 17 residues. Germline CDR1 and CDR2: MNHEY and SVGEGT. V was clipped by 7 bases and J by 0 bases; unmatched bases: 12. CDR3 sequence reads: CASTYDREPYSNQPQHF. DNA of the CDR3: TGTGCCAGCACCTACGACAGGGAACCGTATAGCAATCAGCCCCAGCATTTT.

The chain combines TRBV6-5 with TRBJ2-7; 11 bases fit TRBD2. After removal of 2 bases from V and 0 bases from J, the junction contained 3 bases not matched to a gene. The CDR3 has 16 residues. Germline V gives CDR1 MNHEY, CDR2 SVGAGI. The CDR3 sequence is CASSYETSGNSYEQYF. CDR3 in DNA: TGTGCCAGCAGTTACGAGACTAGCGGGAACTCCTACGAGCAGTACTTC.

This sequence joins TRBV9 and TRBJ1-2; TRBD1 agrees at 9 bases. The germline gives CDR1 SGDLS, CDR2 YYNGEE. The CDR3 is made up of 13 amino acids. V lost 5 bases to trimming and J lost 6 bases; unmatched junction nucleotides: 5. The DNA for the CDR3 is TGTGCCAGCAGGGCGACAGGGGGTGATGGCTACACCTTC. This gives the protein CASRATGGDGYTF.

This clonotype turned up a few times. The V gene is TRBV18, the J gene TRBJ2-7, with TRBD2 matching 10 bases. The CDR3 runs 15 residues. Trimming removed 5 bases from V and 3 bases from J; junction bases left unmatched: 7. Germline V CDR1 and CDR2: KGHSH, LQKENI. CDR3 nucleotide sequence: TGTGCCAGCTCAAACTTAGCGGGGGGCGTCTACGAGCAGTACTTC. Its protein is CASSNLAGGVYEQYF.

With regard to this clonotype: The junction and the germline gene differ at one end; a read error may be behind it. The CDR3 nucleotides are TGCAGCGTTGTCCACTTGAACACTGAAGCTTGCTTT. Its translation is CSVVHLNTEACF. The J gene is TRBJ1-1, the V gene TRBV29-1; D call uncertain. This CDR3 comprises 12 residues. Germline lookup yields CDR1 SQVTM and CDR2 ANQGSEA.

This chain connects TRBV11-2 to TRBJ2-7; D gene unclear. The V end lost 7 bases, the J end lost 6 bases, and 13 bases lay between the germline ends. CDR3 length: 12 amino acids. Looked up from germline, CDR1 is SGHAT and CDR2 is FQNNGV. DNA for the CDR3: TGTGCCAGCACCCCCCGGCACCTCGAGCAGTACTTC. This encodes CASTPRHLEQYF.

As regards this clonotype: A read error may explain this, as a much larger clone is one base away. This chain links TRBV7-2 with TRBJ1-5; no clear D. CDR3 length equals 14 residues. CDR1 and CDR2 (germline): SGHTA, FQGNSA. The CDR3 is CANSLTGGHQPQHF. The CDR3 DNA is TGTGCCAACAGCTTGACCGGCGGGCATCAGCCCCAGCATTTT.

This clonotype occurred a few times. The J gene is TRBJ1-1, the V gene TRBV6-1; unclear D gene. CDR3 length: 16 amino acids. V was trimmed by 8 bases and J by 5 bases, leaving 24 bases between them. The V gene's germline CDR1 is MNHNS and CDR2 SASEGT. CDR3 coding DNA: TGTGCCAGCCTCAGGTTGATGGGCTCCCCGCCAACTGAAGCTTTCTTT. Protein: CASLRLMGSPPTEAFF.

This clonotype showed up many times. CDR3 DNA sequence: TGTGCCAGCAGCTTAGTTGGCGGGGGCGAGCAGTACTTC. Its translation: CASSLVGGGEQYF. This chain uses TRBV7-9 with TRBJ2-7; 7 nucleotides line up with TRBD2. Germline CDR1 SEHNR, CDR2 FQNEAQ (reference sequence). This CDR3 is built from 13 residues. With V trimmed by 1 base and J by 6 bases, 3 bases remained unmatched.

This clonotype occurred many times. The V gene is TRBV20-1, the J gene TRBJ1-2; D is perhaps TRBD1 (6 bases). CDR1 DFQATT and CDR2 SNEGSKA come from the germline V gene (reference sequence). The V end lost 3 bases, the J end lost 4 bases, and 15 bases lay between the germline ends. CDR3 size: 14 residues. This chain's CDR3 is CSARGATAGYGYTF. DNA of the CDR3: TGCAGTGCTAGGGGGGCCACCGCCGGCTATGGCTACACCTTC.

In this sample, this clonotype turned up many times. The V and J genes are TRBV2 and TRBJ2-5; D is ambiguous. Germline loops: CDR1 SNHLY, CDR2 FYNNEI. The V gene lost 2 bases and the J gene lost 4 bases, with 14 bases spanning the gap. The CDR3 has 15 residues. The CDR3 DNA follows: TGTGCCAGCAGTGAATATGCTGGGGTCGGAGAGACCCAGTACTTC. Protein product: CASSEYAGVGETQYF.

This clonotype was seen at least ten times. The V and J genes are TRBV5-1 and TRBJ2-7; 7 positions agree with TRBD2. The CDR3 covers 14 residues. J was trimmed by 3 bases and V by 2 bases; bases with no gene match: 5. Germline V lookup: CDR1 SGHRS, CDR2 YFSETQ. Here the CDR3 DNA reads TGCGCCAGCAGCTTAGCGGGATTAGACTACGAGCAGTACTTC. Translation: CASSLAGLDYEQYF.

This clonotype was seen repeatedly, ten times or more. This chain joins TRBV6-4 and TRBJ2-2; 9 bases line up with TRBD1. This CDR3 has 17 residues. J lost 1 base, V lost 6 bases, and 9 bases had no gene match. In germline, CDR1 is MRHNA, CDR2 SNTAGT. The CDR3 DNA reads as TGTGCCAGCAGACCGGACAGGGGTCCGATGAACACCGGGGAGCTGTTTTTT. This gives the protein CASRPDRGPMNTGELFF.

This clonotype showed up many times. The chain is built from TRBV6-1 and TRBJ1-2, with 8 nucleotides matching TRBD1. V was pared by 7 bases and J by 6 bases, with 7 bases of the junction left unmatched. This CDR3 has 13 residues. CDR1 is MNHNS, CDR2 SASEGT, per germline. CDR3 nucleotides: TGTGCCAGCATTCTGACAGGGGCAAATGGCTACACCTTC. It is translated as CASILTGANGYTF.

The chain is built from TRBV20-1 and TRBJ1-6, with a tentative D call TRBD1 (5 bases). Per the germline V gene, CDR1 is DFQATT and CDR2 is SNEGSKA (reference sequence). Trimming pared 0 bases from V and 3 bases from J, leaving 12 bases between. This CDR3 region has 16 residues. CDR3 DNA: TGCAGTGCTAGAGATCCCCGGGACGGCTATAATTCACCCCTCCACTTT. Translated: CSARDPRDGYNSPLHF.

This clonotype has at least ten counts. The chain has TRBV12-3 or TRBV12-4 and TRBJ1-2; a weak D match, TRBD1 (5 bases). Trimming pared 1 base from V and 6 bases from J, leaving 12 bases between. This CDR3 is built from 14 residues. The CDR3 sequence is CASSLDRKSHGYTF. CDR3 sequence (DNA): TGTGCCAGCAGTTTAGACAGGAAGAGTCATGGCTACACCTTC.

The chain recombines TRBV12-3 or TRBV12-4 with TRBJ1-2; D ambiguous. CDR3 length: 15 amino acids. Trimming stripped 7 bases from V and 0 bases from J, with 15 bases between. CDR3 region: CASTKPEGANYGYTF. The CDR3, as DNA: TGTGCCAGCACCAAACCCGAGGGAGCTAACTATGGCTACACCTTC.